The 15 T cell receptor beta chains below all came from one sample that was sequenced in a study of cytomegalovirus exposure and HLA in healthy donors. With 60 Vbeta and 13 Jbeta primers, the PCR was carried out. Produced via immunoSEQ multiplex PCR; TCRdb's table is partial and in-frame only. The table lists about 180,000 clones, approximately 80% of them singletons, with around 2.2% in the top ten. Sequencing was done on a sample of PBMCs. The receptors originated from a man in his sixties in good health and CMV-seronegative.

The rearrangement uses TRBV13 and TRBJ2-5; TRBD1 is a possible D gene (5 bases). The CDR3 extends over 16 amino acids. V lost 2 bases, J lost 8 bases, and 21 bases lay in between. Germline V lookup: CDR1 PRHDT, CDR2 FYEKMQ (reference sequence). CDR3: CASSLYSGPARGTQYF. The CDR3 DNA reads TGTGCCAGCAGCTTATATTCAGGGCCAGCGCGTGGAACCCAGTACTTC. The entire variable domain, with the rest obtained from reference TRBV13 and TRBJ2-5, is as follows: AAGVIQSPRHLIKEKRETATLKCYPIPRHDTVYWYQQGPGQDPQFLISFYEKMQSDKGSIPDRFSAQQFSDYHSELNMSSLELGDSALYFCASSLYSGPARGTQYFGPGTRLLVL.

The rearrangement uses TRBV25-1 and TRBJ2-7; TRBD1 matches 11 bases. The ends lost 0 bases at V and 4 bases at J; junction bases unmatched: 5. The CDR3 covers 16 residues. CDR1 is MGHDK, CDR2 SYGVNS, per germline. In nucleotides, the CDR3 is TGTGCCAGCAGTGAATATGAGGGACAGGGGGTATACGAGCAGTACTTC. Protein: CASSEYEGQGVYEQYF.

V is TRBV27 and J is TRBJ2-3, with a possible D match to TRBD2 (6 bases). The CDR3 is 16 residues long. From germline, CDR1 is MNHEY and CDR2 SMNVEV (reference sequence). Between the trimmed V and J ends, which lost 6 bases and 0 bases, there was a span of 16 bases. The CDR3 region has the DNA TGTGCCAGCAGCAGTAGCCACGCGGGGAGCACAGATACGCAGTATTTT. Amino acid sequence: CASSSSHAGSTDTQYF.

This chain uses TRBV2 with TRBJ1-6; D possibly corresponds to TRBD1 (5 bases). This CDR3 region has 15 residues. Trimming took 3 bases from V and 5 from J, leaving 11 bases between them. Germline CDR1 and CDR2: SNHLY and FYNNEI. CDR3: CASSERQGDNSPLHF. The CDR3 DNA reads TGTGCCAGCAGTGAGAGGCAGGGTGATAATTCACCCCTCCACTTT.

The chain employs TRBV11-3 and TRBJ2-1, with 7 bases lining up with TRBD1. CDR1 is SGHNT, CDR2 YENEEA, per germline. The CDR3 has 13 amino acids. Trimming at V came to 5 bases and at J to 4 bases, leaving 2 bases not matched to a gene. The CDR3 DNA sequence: TGTGCCAGCAGCCGGGGACAGTACAATGAGCAGTTCTTC. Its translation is CASSRGQYNEQFF. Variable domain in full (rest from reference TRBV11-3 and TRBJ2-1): EAGVVQSPRYKIIEKKQPVAFWCNPISGHNTLYWYLQNLGQGPELLIRYENEEAVDDSQLPKDRFSAERLKGVDSTLKIQPAELGDSAVYLCASSRGQYNEQFFGPGTRLTVL.

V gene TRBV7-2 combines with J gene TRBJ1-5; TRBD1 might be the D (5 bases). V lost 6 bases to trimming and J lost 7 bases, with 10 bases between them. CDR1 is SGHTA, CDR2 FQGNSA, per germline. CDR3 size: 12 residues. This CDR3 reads CASSPSGQPQHF. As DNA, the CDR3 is TGTGCCAGCAGTCCATCAGGGCAGCCCCAGCATTTT.

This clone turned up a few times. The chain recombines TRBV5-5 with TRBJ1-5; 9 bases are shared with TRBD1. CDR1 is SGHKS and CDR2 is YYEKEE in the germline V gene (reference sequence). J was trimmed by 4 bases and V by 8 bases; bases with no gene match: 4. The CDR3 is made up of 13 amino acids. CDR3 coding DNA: TGTGCCAGAGCCGGGACAGGGAATCAGCCCCAGCATTTT. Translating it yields CARAGTGNQPQHF.

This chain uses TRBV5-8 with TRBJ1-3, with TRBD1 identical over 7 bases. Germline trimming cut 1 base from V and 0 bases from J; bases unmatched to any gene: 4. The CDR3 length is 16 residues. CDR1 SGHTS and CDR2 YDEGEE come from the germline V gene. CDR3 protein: CASSLITGDSGNTIYF. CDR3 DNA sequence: TGTGCCAGCAGCTTGATAACAGGGGACTCTGGAAACACCATATATTTT.

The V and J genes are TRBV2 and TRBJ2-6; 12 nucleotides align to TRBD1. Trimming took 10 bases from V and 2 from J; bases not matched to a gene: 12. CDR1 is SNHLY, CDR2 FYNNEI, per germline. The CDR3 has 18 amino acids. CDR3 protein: CANSDTGTGGTGANVLTF. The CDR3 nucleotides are TGTGCCAACAGCGATACCGGGACAGGGGGCACTGGGGCCAACGTCCTGACTTTC. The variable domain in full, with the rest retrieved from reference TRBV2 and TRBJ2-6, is EPEVTQTPSHQVTQMGQEVILRCVPISNHLYFYWYRQILGQKVEFLVSFYNNEISEKSEIFDDQFSVERPDGSNFTLKIRSTKLEDSAMYFCANSDTGTGGTGANVLTFGAGSRLTVL.

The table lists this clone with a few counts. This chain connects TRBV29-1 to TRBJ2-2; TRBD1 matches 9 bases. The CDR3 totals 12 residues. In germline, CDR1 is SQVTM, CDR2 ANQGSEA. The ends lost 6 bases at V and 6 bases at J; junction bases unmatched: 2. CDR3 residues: CSVRQGAGELFF. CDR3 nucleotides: TGCAGCGTGAGACAGGGGGCCGGGGAGCTGTTTTTT.

The CDR3 protein is CASSLTSLQETQYF. CDR3 DNA: TGTGCCAGCTCTCTTACTAGCCTCCAAGAGACCCAGTACTTC. This chain links TRBV27 with TRBJ2-5, with a tentative D call TRBD2 (6 bases). Germline V gives CDR1 MNHEY, CDR2 SMNVEV (reference sequence). The CDR3 is made up of 14 amino acids. Between the trimmed V and J ends, which lost 8 bases and 1 base, there was a span of 14 bases.

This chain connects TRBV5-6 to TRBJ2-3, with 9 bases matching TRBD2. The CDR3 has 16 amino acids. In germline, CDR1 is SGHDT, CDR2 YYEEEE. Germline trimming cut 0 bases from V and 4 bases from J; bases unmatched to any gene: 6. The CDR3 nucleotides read TGTGCCAGCAGCTTGGTTGCGGGGGGGCAAGCAGATACGCAGTATTTT. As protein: CASSLVAGGQADTQYF.

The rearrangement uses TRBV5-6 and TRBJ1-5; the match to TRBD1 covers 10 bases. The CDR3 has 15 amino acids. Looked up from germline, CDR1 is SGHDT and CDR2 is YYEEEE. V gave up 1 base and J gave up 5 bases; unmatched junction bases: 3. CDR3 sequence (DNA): TGTGCCAGCAGCTTGTCGGGGACAGGGGATCAGCCCCAGCATTTT. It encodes CASSLSGTGDQPQHF.

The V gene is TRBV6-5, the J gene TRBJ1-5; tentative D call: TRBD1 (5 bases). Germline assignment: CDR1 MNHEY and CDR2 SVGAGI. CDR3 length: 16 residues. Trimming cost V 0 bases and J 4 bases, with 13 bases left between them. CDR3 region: CASSYSIRQKNQPQHF. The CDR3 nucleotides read TGTGCCAGCAGTTACTCGATAAGACAGAAAAATCAGCCCCAGCATTTT.

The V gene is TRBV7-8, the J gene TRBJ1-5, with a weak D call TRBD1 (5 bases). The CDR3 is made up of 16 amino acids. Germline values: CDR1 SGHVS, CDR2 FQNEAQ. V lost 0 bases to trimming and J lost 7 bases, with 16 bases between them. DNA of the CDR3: TGTGCCAGCAGCTTAGCGAAAAGGGGAGGGCAGCAGCCCCAGCATTTT. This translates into CASSLAKRGGQQPQHF.